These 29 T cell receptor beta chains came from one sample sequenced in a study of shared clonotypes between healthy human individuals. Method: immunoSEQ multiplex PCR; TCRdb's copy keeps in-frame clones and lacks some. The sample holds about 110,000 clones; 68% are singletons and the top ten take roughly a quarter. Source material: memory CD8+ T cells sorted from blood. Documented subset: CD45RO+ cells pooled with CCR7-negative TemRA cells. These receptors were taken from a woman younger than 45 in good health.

The CDR3 protein is CASSISDRSRKTQYF. DNA for the CDR3: TGTGCCAGCAGCATCTCGGACAGGAGCAGAAAGACCCAGTACTTC. The gene calls are TRBV9 and TRBJ2-5; 7 bases agree with TRBD1. In germline, CDR1 is SGDLS, CDR2 YYNGEE. The J segment lost 6 bases and the V segment lost 4 bases, leaving 12 bases of the junction unmatched. This CDR3 has 15 residues.

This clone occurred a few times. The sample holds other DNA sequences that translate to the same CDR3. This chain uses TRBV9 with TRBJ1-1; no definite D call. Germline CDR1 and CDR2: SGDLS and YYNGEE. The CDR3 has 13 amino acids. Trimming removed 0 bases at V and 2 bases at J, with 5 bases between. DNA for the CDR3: TGTGCCAGCAGCGTAGCGGGAAACACTGAAGCTTTCTTT. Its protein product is CASSVAGNTEAFF.

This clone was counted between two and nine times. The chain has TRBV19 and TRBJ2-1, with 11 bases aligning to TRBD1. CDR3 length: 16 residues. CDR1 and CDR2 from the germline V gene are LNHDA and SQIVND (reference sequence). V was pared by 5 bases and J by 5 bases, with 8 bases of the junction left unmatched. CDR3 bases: TGTGCCAGTAGTCCCCGGGACAGGGGGACCCACAATGAGCAGTTCTTC. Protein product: CASSPRDRGTHNEQFF.

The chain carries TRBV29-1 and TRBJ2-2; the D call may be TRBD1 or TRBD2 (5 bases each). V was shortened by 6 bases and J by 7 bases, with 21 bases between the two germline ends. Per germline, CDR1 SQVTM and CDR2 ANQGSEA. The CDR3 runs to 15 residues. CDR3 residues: CSVKTPASRVGELFF. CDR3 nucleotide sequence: TGCAGCGTAAAAACCCCAGCTAGCAGGGTCGGGGAGCTGTTTTTT.

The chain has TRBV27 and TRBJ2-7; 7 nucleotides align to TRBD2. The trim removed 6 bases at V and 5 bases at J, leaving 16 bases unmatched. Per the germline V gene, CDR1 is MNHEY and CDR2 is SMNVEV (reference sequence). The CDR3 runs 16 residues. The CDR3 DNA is TGTGCCAGCAGAACCGACAGATACGGGAGGTTCAACGAGCAGTACTTC. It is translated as CASRTDRYGRFNEQYF.

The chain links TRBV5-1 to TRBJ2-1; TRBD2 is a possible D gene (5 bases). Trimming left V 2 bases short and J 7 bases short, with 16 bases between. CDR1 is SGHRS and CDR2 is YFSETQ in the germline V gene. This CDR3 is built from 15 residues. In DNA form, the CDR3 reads TGCGCCAGCAGCTTCGGGGAGTATAAAGGGAATGAGCAGTTCTTC. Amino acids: CASSFGEYKGNEQFF.

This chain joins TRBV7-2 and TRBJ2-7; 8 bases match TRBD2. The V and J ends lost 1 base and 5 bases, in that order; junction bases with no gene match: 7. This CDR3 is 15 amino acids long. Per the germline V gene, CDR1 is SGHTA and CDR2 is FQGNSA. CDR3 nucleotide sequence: TGTGCCAGCAGCTTAGGGCTAGCGGGTGCCGACGAGCAGTACTTC. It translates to CASSLGLAGADEQYF.

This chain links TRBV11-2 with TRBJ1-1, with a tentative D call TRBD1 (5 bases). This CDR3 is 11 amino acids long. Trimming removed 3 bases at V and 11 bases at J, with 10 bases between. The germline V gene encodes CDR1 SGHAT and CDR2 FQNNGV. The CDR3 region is CASSFVGDAFF. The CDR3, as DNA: TGTGCCAGCAGCTTTGTAGGGGATGCTTTCTTT.

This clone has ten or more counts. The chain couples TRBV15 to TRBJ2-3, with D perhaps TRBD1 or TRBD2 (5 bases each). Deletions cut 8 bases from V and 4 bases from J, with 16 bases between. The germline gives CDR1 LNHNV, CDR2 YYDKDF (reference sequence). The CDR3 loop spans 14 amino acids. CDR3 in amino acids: CATVGRDSADTQYF. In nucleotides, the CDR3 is TGTGCCACCGTGGGACGTGACAGTGCAGATACGCAGTATTTT.

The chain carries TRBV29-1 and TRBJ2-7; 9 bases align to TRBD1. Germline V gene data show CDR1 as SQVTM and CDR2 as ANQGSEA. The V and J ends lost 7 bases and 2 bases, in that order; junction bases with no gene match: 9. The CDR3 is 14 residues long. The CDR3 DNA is TGCAGCGCCTCCGGGACAGGGATTCCCTACGAGCAGTACTTC. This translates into CSASGTGIPYEQYF.

The CDR3 spells CASSQDRQGVWNEQFF. Here the CDR3 DNA reads TGTGCCAGCAGCCAAGATCGTCAGGGCGTTTGGAATGAGCAGTTCTTC. This rearrangement joins TRBV4-2 to TRBJ2-1; TRBD1 might be the D (5 bases). Germline V lookup: CDR1 LGHNA, CDR2 YNFKEQ. This CDR3 contains 16 residues. The V end was cut by 0 bases, the J end by 7 bases, with 16 bases between.

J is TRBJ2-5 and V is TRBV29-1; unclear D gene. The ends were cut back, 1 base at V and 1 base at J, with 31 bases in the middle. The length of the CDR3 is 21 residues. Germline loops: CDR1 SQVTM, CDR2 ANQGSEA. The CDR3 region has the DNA TGCAGCGTTGAAGCCACACCGAACCTACTACCTGGAAAAGGGCCCCAAGAGACCCAGTACTTC. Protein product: CSVEATPNLLPGKGPQETQYF.

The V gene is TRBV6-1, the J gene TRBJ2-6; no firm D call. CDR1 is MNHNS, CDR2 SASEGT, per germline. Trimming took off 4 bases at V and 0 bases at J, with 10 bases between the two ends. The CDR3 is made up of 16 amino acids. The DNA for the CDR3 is TGTGCCAGCAGTGTTGACGGCACCTCTGGGGCCAACGTCCTGACTTTC. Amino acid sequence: CASSVDGTSGANVLTF.

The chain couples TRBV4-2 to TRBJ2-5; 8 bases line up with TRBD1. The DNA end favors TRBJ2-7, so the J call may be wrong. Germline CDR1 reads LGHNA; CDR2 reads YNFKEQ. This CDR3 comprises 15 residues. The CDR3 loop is CASSQQQGDSYEQYF. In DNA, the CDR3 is TGTGCCAGCAGCCAGCAACAGGGGGACTCCTACGAGCAGTACTTC.

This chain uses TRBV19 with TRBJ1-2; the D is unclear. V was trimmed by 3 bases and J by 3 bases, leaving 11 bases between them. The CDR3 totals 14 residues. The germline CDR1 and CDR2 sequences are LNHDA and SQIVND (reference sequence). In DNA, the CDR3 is TGTGCCAGTAGTATTACCGTTCCAGACTATGGCTACACCTTC. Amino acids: CASSITVPDYGYTF. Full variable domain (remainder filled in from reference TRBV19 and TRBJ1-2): DGGITQSPKYLFRKEGQNVTLSCEQNLNHDAMYWYRQDPGQGLRLIYYSQIVNDFQKGDIAEGYSVSREKKESFPLTVTSAQKNPTAFYLCASSITVPDYGYTFGSGTRLTVV.

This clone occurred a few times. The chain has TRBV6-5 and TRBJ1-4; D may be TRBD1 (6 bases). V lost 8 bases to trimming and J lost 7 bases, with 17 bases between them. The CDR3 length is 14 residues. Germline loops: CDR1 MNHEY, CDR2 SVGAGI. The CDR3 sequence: CASGGGGRGEKLFF. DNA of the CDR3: TGTGCCAGCGGTGGGGGGGGCCGAGGTGAAAAACTGTTTTTT.

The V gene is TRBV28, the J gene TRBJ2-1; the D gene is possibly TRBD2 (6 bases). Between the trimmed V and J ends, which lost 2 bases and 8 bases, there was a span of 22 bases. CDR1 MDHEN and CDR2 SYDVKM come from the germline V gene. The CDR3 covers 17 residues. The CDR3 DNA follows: TGTGCCAGCAGTTTACAGTTTGCTAGCGTTGGATTCTATGAGCAGTTCTTC. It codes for CASSLQFASVGFYEQFF. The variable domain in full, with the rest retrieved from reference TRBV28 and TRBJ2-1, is DVKVTQSSRYLVKRTGEKVFLECVQDMDHENMFWYRQDPGLGLRLIYFSYDVKMKEKGDIPEGYSVSREKKERFSLILESASTNQTSMYLCASSLQFASVGFYEQFFGPGTRLTVL.

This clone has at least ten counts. This CDR3 reads CSAREDRLQYF. CDR3 in DNA: TGCAGTGCTAGGGAAGACAGGTTGCAGTACTTC. The V and J genes are TRBV20-1 and TRBJ2-7; the D gene is possibly TRBD1 (6 bases). Germline V gene lookup returns CDR1 DFQATT and CDR2 SNEGSKA (reference sequence). The CDR3 totals 11 residues. V shed 3 bases and J shed 9 bases, with 12 bases lying between them.

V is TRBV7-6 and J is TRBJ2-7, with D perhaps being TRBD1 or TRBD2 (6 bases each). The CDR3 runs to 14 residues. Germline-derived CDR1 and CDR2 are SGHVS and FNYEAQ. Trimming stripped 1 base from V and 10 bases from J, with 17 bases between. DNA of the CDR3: TGTGCCAGCAGCTTAGAGGGGGGCGAACTCGACCAGTACTTC. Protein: CASSLEGGELDQYF.

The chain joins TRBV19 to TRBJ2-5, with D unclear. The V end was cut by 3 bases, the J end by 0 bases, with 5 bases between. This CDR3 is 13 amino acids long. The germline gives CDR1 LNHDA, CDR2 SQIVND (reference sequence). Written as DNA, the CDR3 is TGTGCCAGTAGTATGATGTACCAAGAGACCCAGTACTTC. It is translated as CASSMMYQETQYF.

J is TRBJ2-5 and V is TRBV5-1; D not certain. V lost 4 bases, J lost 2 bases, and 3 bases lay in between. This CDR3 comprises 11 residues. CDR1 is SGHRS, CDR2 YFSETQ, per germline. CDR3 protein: CASSVQETQYF. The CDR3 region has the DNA TGCGCCAGCAGCGTGCAAGAGACCCAGTACTTC.

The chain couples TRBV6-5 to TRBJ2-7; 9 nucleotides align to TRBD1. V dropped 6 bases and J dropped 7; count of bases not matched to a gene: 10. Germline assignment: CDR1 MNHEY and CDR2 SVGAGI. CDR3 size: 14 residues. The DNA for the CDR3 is TGTGCCAGCAGCGTGGGACAGGGTAAGGTAGAGCAGTACTTC. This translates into CASSVGQGKVEQYF.

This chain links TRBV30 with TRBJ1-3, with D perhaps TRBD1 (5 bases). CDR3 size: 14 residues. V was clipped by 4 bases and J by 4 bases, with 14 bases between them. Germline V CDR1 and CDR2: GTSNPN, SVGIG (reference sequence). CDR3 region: CAWTQGVGGNTIYF. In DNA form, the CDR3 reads TGTGCCTGGACTCAGGGCGTTGGGGGAAACACCATATATTTT.

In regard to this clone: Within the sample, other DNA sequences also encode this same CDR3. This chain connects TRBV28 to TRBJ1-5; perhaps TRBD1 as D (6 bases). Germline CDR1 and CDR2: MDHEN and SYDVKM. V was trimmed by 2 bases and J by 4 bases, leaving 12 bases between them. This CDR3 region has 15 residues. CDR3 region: CASSLAGARNQPQHF. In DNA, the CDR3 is TGTGCCAGCAGTTTAGCGGGGGCGCGGAATCAGCCCCAGCATTTT.

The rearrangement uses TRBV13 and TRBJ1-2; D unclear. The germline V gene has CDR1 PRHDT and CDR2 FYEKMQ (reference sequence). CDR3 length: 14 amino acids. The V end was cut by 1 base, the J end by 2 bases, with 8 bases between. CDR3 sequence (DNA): TGTGCCAGCAGCTTAGAAAGGAGCAACTATGGCTACACCTTC. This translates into CASSLERSNYGYTF.

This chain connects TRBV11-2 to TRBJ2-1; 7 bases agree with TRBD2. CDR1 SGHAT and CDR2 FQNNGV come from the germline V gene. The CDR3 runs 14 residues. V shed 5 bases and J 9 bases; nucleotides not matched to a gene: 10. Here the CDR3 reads CASSIRLADVEQFF. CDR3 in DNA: TGTGCCAGCAGCATAAGACTAGCAGATGTTGAGCAGTTCTTC.

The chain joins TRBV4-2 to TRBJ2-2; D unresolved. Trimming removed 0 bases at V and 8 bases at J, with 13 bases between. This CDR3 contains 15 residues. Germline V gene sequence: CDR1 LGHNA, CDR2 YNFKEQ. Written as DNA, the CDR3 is TGTGCCAGCAGCCAAGAAGGTGGCTTGATGGGGGAGCTGTTTTTT. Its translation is CASSQEGGLMGELFF.

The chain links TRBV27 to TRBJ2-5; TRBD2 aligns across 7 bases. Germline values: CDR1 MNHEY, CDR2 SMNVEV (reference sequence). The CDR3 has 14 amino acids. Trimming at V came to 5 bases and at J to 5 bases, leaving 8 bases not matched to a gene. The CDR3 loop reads CASSQAAGRETQYF. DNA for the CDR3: TGTGCCAGCAGTCAAGCAGCGGGACGGGAGACCCAGTACTTC.

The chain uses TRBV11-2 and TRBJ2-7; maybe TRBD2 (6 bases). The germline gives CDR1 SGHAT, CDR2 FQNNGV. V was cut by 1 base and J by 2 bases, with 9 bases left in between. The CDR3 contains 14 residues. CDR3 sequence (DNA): TGTGCCAGCAGCTTAGGGGACTTAACCTACGAGCAGTACTTC. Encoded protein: CASSLGDLTYEQYF.